This T cell receptor (beta chain) was obtained from a study of CD8 T cells in ankylosing spondylitis listed by TCRdb under 2017. Background for the entire study: The study set out to find disease-linked TCR variants by profiling T cell receptor beta repertoires in ankylosing spondylitis patients and healthy donors. The whole study cohort included over a hundred healthy donors and 25 ankylosing spondylitis patients. Samples of peripheral blood were taken, and for ankylosing spondylitis patients, synovial fluid was collected as well.

The cysteine opens and the phenylalanine closes a CDR3 of 15 amino acids. Only the CDR3 portion is preserved as DNA: 45 bases, with reading frame beginning at the first base. V is shortened by 2 bases, J by 8 bases, and the region joining them spans 13 bases. From a lookup of the germline V gene, CDR1 and CDR2 are MNHEY and SVGAGI. Results the study describes overall, beyond this receptor: The disease-linked clones were reported as significantly enriched in matched synovial fluid samples from ankylosing spondylitis patients. In peripheral blood, the disease-linked clones were found at relatively low frequencies and had a CD8+ phenotype. Some of the motif variants had been reported before in the synovial fluid and blood of reactive arthritis patients, a finding that suggests common disease-initiation mechanisms. A TCR beta motif of 8 or 9 highly homologous amino acid variants appeared characteristic of blood from ankylosing spondylitis patients.

Many counts were recorded for this clonotype. Which antigen it targets is not known. Base-call qualities are not available, and no considerably larger clone is one nucleotide away. Sequencing relied on an Illumina HiSeq 2500. Quantitative 5'-RACE with molecular barcodes was the method used to prepare the TCR beta libraries. Per the authors' processing: Disease-linked TCR variants were identified with a new computational method built on a probabilistic model of VDJ rearrangement. Through fastp at Q25 and MiXCR, TCRdb rebuilt clones from the public reads, retaining in-frame beta chains. Rows with a matching CDR3 protein are joined into one entry that keeps the most common DNA and genes. TCRdb assigned the V and J calls; the authors' analysis was not used. The sample data list about 500,000 distinct CDR3 sequences, and approximately 5% of these were observed just once. Of the sample, roughly 3.5% is held by the ten largest clones.

The chain is made from TRBV6-5 and TRBJ1-6; 5 matching bases give a weak D call of TRBD1. The sequencing sample was made of blood, either unsorted or a sorted T cell fraction (not recorded which). The TCR sequence derives from a male donor with ankylosing spondylitis. The DNA sequence is TGTGCCAGCAGTTACGGGGGACCCAGGGATTCACCCCTCCACTTT. Its coded protein is CASSYGGPRDSPLHF.